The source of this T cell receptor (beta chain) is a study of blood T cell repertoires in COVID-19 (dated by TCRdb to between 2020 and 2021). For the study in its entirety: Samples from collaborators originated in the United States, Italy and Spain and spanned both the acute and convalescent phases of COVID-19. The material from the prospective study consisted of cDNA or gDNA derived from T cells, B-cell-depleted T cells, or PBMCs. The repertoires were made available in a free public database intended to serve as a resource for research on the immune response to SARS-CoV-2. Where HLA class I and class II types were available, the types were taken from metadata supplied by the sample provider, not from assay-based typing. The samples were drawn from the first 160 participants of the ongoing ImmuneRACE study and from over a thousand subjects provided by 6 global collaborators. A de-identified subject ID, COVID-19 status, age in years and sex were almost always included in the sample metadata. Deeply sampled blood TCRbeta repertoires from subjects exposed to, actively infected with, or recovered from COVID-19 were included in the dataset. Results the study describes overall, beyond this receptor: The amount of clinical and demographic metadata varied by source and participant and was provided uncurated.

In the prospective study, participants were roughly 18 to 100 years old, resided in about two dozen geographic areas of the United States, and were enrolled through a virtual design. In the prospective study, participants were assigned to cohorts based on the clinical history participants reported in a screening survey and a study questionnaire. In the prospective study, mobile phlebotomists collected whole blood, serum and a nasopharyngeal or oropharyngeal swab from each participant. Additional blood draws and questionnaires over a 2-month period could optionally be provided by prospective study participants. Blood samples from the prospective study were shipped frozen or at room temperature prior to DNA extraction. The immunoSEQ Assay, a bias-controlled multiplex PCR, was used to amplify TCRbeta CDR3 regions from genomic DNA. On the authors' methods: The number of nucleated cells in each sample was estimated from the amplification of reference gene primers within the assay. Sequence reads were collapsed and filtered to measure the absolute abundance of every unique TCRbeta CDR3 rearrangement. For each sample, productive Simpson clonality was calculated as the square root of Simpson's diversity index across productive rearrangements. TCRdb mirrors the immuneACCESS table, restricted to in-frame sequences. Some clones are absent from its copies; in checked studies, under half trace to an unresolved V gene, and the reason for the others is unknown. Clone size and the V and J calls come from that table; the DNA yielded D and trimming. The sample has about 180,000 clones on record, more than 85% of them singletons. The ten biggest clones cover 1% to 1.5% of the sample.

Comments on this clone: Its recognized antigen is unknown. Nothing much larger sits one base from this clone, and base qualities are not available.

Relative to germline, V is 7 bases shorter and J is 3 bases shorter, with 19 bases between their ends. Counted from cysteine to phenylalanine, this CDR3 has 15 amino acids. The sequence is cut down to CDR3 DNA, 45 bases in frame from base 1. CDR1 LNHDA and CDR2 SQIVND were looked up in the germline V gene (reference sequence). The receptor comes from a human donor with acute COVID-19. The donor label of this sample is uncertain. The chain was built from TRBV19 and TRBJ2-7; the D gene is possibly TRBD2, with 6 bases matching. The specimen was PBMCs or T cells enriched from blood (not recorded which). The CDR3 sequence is CASNGGRGLHYEQYF. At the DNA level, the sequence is TGTGCCAGTAATGGAGGAAGGGGACTTCACTACGAGCAGTACTTC.